Listed here is a single T cell receptor (beta chain). Germline V CDR1 and CDR2: MDHEN, SYDVKM. This CDR3 has 17 residues. Trimming shortened V by 6 bases and J by 0 bases, and 18 bases separated the two germline ends. Tissue processing of the graft released intraepithelial and lamina propria lymphocytes from it. This sample is part of a study of graft-versus-host responses after intestinal transplantation. TCRdb's table, derived via immunoSEQ multiplex PCR, lists solely in-frame clones and lacks some. This table has tens of thousands of clones, around 90% appearing once. The chain uses TRBV28 and TRBJ2-1; tentative D call: TRBD1 (6 bases). The clonotype was recovered from a human patient who received an intestinal transplant, so some T cells may come from the graft donor. Sequenced material: ileum tissue, taken 350 to 400 days after transplant. CDR3 in amino acids: CASSTIRDTSSYNEQFF. The CDR3 DNA reads as TGTGCCAGCAGCACAATAAGGGACACGAGCTCCTACAATGAGCAGTTCTTC.